Below, 8 T cell receptor beta chains from the same sample are listed, as sequenced in a study of cytomegalovirus exposure and HLA in healthy donors. Here immunoSEQ multiplex PCR was the method, and the copy in TCRdb shows in-frame clones only, minus some. This sample has around 240,000 clones, with around 90% found just once. Source material: PBMCs. All receptors derive from a woman aged 18-35 years in good health and CMV-seronegative.

In its sample, this clone was seen a few times. The chain couples TRBV2 to TRBJ1-5; the match to TRBD1 covers 9 bases. The CDR3 sequence is 13 residues long. The germline V gene encodes CDR1 SNHLY and CDR2 FYNNEI. Trimming cost V 8 bases and J 6 bases; bases outside gene matches: 5. Written as DNA, the CDR3 is TGTGCCAGCGGGACAGGGATTCTTCAGCCCCAGCATTTT. It encodes CASGTGILQPQHF. Full variable domain (remainder filled in from reference TRBV2 and TRBJ1-5): EPEVTQTPSHQVTQMGQEVILRCVPISNHLYFYWYRQILGQKVEFLVSFYNNEISEKSEIFDDQFSVERPDGSNFTLKIRSTKLEDSAMYFCASGTGILQPQHFGDGTRLSIL.

The chain links TRBV10-3 to TRBJ1-1; possibly TRBD1 for D (5 bases). The CDR3 covers 12 residues. Germline lookup yields CDR1 ENHRY and CDR2 SYGVKD. V dropped 5 bases and J dropped 1 base, with 5 bases sitting between them. The CDR3 loop reads CAISQGNTEAFF. Written as DNA, the CDR3 is TGTGCCATCAGTCAGGGGAACACTGAAGCTTTCTTT.

This chain links TRBV6-6 with TRBJ1-4; 8 bases are a match to TRBD1. The CDR3 covers 15 residues. Trimming took 2 bases from V and 5 from J; bases not matched to a gene: 4. Germline V gene sequence: CDR1 MNHNY, CDR2 SVGAGI (reference sequence). The CDR3 sequence is CASSYVGQGNEKLFF. The CDR3 nucleotides read TGTGCCAGCAGTTACGTCGGACAGGGAAATGAAAAACTGTTTTTT.

J is TRBJ1-4 and V is TRBV18; D is unresolved. CDR1 is KGHSH, CDR2 LQKENI, per germline. This CDR3 comprises 15 residues. The V end lost 0 bases, the J end lost 5 bases, and 10 bases lay between the germline ends. The CDR3 region has the DNA TGTGCCAGCTCACCACCGGCGGCTTCAAATGAAAAACTGTTTTTT. It translates to CASSPPAASNEKLFF.

V and J are TRBV18 and TRBJ2-2, with TRBD2 matching over 7 bases. V lost 3 bases to trimming and J lost 3 bases; unmatched junction nucleotides: 4. This CDR3 has 15 amino acids. Germline loops: CDR1 KGHSH, CDR2 LQKENI. The CDR3 loop reads CASSPGLADTGELFF. The CDR3 region has the DNA TGTGCCAGCTCACCGGGCCTAGCGGACACCGGGGAGCTGTTTTTT.

The J gene is TRBJ2-1, the V gene TRBV2, with a weak D call TRBD2 (7 bases). This CDR3 contains 17 residues. The ends were cut back, 4 bases at V and 7 bases at J, with 23 bases in the middle. The germline CDR1 and CDR2 sequences are SNHLY and FYNNEI. This chain's CDR3 is CASSVEGGTIPWNEQFF. The DNA for the CDR3 is TGTGCCAGCAGTGTCGAAGGGGGGACTATCCCGTGGAATGAGCAGTTCTTC.

The chain recombines TRBV19 with TRBJ1-5; a possible D gene is TRBD1 (5 bases). CDR1 is LNHDA and CDR2 is SQIVND in the germline V gene (reference sequence). This CDR3 is 15 amino acids long. The V end was cut by 5 bases, the J end by 0 bases, with 11 bases between. This chain's CDR3 is CASSLSGYSNQPQHF. In nucleotides, the CDR3 is TGTGCCAGTAGTTTGTCAGGGTATAGCAATCAGCCCCAGCATTTT.

The chain's CDR3 is CSVVGMNTEAFF. The CDR3 DNA is TGCAGCGTTGTGGGCATGAACACTGAAGCTTTCTTT. V is TRBV29-1 and J is TRBJ1-1; D call uncertain. V was shortened by 4 bases and J by 0 bases, with 6 bases between the two germline ends. The germline gives CDR1 SQVTM, CDR2 ANQGSEA. This CDR3 is 12 amino acids long. The full variable domain, in which reference TRBV29-1 and TRBJ1-1 provide the parts outside the CDR3, is SAVISQKPSRDICQRGTSLTIQCQVDSQVTMMFWYRQQPGQSLTLIATANQGSEATYESGFVIDKFPISRPNLTFSTLTVSNMSPEDSSIYLCSVVGMNTEAFFGQGTRLTVV.